This T cell receptor (beta chain) was documented in a study of T cell responses to AZD1222 COVID-19 vaccine. This table comes from immunoSEQ multiplex PCR, and its TCRdb copy is limited to in-frame clones, with some not included. The sample contains about 150,000 clones, around 87% of which appear only once. The sequence derives from an adult who received the AZD1222 COVID-19 vaccine. The material sequenced was peripheral blood, taken 28 days after the second AZD1222 dose.

The CDR3 coding sequence is TGTGCCAGCTCACACGACCGGGACACTGAAGCTTTCTTT. Its translation: CASSHDRDTEAFF. This chain links TRBV18 with TRBJ1-1, with no clear D. Germline V CDR1 and CDR2: KGHSH, LQKENI. The CDR3 has 13 amino acids. The germline V and J ends were trimmed by 4 bases and 3 bases, with 9 bases remaining between them.